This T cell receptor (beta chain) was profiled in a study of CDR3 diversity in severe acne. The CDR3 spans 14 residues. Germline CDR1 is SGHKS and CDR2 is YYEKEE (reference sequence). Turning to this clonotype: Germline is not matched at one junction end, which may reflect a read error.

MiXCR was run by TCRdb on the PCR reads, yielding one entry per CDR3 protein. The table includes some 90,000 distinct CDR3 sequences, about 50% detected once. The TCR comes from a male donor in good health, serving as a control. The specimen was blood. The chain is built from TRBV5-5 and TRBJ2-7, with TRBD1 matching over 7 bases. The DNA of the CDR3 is TGTGCCAGCAGCTGGCGGACAGGCCCCTACGAGCAGCACTTC. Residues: CASSWRTGPYEQHF.